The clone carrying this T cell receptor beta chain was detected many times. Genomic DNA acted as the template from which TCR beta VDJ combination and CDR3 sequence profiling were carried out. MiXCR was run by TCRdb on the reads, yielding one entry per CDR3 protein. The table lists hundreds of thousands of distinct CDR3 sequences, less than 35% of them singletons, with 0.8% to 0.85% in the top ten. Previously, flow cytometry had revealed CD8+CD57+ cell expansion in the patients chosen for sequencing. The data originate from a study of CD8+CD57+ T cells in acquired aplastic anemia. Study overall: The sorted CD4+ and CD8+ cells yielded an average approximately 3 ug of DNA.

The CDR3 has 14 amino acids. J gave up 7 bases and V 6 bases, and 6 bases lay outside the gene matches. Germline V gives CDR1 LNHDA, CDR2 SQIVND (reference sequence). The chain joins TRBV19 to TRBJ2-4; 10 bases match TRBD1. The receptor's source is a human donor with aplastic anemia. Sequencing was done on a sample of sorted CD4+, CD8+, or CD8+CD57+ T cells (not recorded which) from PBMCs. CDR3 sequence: CASRTGGALNIQYF. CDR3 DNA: TGTGCCAGTAGGACAGGGGGCGCGTTGAACATTCAGTACTTC.